A single sample gave rise to the 12 T cell receptor beta chains below, sequenced in a study of CD8+ T cells in alopecia areata. Reverse transcribed after extraction, RNA yielded cDNA as the sequencing template. The protocol was immunoSEQ multiplex PCR, while the TCRdb copy is restricted to in-frame clones and leaves out a portion. There are roughly 130,000 clones in the sample; approximately 53% occur only once, and 4.5% to 5.5% lies in the top ten. The material sequenced was CD4+ T cells sorted from blood, taken at week 0. These receptors all come from a human donor with alopecia areata.

The genes are TRBV5-4 and TRBJ1-2, with no clear D. The germline gives CDR1 SGHNT, CDR2 YYREEE (reference sequence). The CDR3 covers 14 residues. Trimming removed 0 bases at V and 2 bases at J, with 8 bases between. The CDR3 spells CASSLVGENYGYTF. As DNA, the CDR3 is TGTGCCAGCAGCTTGGTTGGGGAGAACTATGGCTACACCTTC.

This clone came up a few times. The gene calls are TRBV7-8 and TRBJ2-5; 9 bases align to TRBD1. V shed 6 bases, J shed 9 bases, and the junction held 14 bases outside the gene matches. The CDR3 is 15 residues long. Germline values: CDR1 SGHVS, CDR2 FQNEAQ. CDR3 amino acids: CASSYRGQGARPQYF. The CDR3 coding sequence is TGTGCCAGCAGTTACAGGGGACAGGGCGCGAGGCCCCAGTACTTC.

This clone came up once. This chain links TRBV30 with TRBJ2-7, with 9 bases that match TRBD1. CDR3 length equals 18 residues. From germline, CDR1 is GTSNPN and CDR2 SVGIG (reference sequence). With V trimmed by 1 base and J by 2 bases, 15 bases remained unmatched. The CDR3 protein is CAWSGGGTGTPRAYEQYF. For the CDR3, the DNA is TGTGCCTGGAGTGGAGGAGGGACAGGGACCCCCAGAGCCTACGAGCAGTACTTC. The whole variable domain, filled in from reference TRBV30 and TRBJ2-7, reads SQTIHQWPATLVQPVGSPLSLECTVEGTSNPNLYWYRQAAGRGLQLLFYSVGIGQISSEVPQNLSASRPQDRQFILSSKKLLLSDSGFYLCAWSGGGTGTPRAYEQYFGPGTRLTVT.

The CDR3 spells CAWSVTAYEQYF. For the CDR3, the DNA is TGTGCCTGGAGTGTGACCGCCTACGAGCAGTACTTC. The genes are TRBV30 and TRBJ2-7, with D unclear. CDR1 is GTSNPN, CDR2 SVGIG, per germline (reference sequence). This CDR3 contains 12 residues. Trimming shortened V by 0 bases and J by 2 bases, and 5 bases separated the two germline ends.

The chain recombines TRBV6-5 with TRBJ2-1, with D possibly matching TRBD1 (6 bases). CDR1 and CDR2 (germline): MNHEY, SVGAGI. The CDR3 extends over 14 amino acids. The ends were cut back, 6 bases at V and 4 bases at J, with 13 bases in the middle. CDR3 in amino acids: CASRSGTTYNEQFF. In nucleotides, the CDR3 is TGTGCCAGCAGGTCCGGGACAACGTACAATGAGCAGTTCTTC.

V usage is TRBV20-1 and J usage is TRBJ2-5, with D unclear. CDR3 length equals 11 residues. The V gene lost 5 bases and the J gene lost 3 bases, with 7 bases spanning the gap. Germline V lookup: CDR1 DFQATT, CDR2 SNEGSKA (reference sequence). CDR3: CSAGPKETQYF. In DNA, the CDR3 is TGCAGTGCTGGGCCTAAAGAGACCCAGTACTTC.

The V gene is TRBV5-1, the J gene TRBJ2-1; 11 bases are a match to TRBD2. From germline, CDR1 is SGHRS and CDR2 YFSETQ. This CDR3 comprises 16 residues. Trimming at V came to 5 bases and at J to 4 bases, leaving 8 bases not matched to a gene. CDR3 residues: CASRSLAGALYNEQFF. The CDR3 DNA reads TGCGCCAGCAGGTCACTAGCGGGGGCCCTTTACAATGAGCAGTTCTTC.

The chain links TRBV5-1 to TRBJ1-6; TRBD1 might be the D (5 bases). The CDR3 totals 15 residues. Germline assignment: CDR1 SGHRS and CDR2 YFSETQ. Trimming cost V 4 bases and J 5 bases, with 13 bases left between them. This chain's CDR3 is CASSNRRTDNSPLHF. In DNA, the CDR3 is TGCGCCAGCAGCAACAGGAGGACTGATAATTCACCCCTCCACTTT.

This chain joins TRBV2 and TRBJ2-4; 9 bases map to TRBD2. Germline V lookup: CDR1 SNHLY, CDR2 FYNNEI. V lost 7 bases and J lost 8; bases outside the gene matches: 9. The CDR3 contains 14 residues. The CDR3, as DNA: TGTGCCAGCATGACAATAGCGGGAGCGGACATTCAGTACTTC. This sequence encodes CASMTIAGADIQYF.

This clone was observed a handful of times. J is TRBJ2-3 and V is TRBV4-2; D is ambiguous. The CDR3 has 13 residues. The V gene's germline CDR1 is LGHNA and CDR2 YNFKEQ. V lost 4 bases and J lost 3, with 8 bases in between. The chain's CDR3 is CASSRKLTDTQYF. The CDR3, as DNA: TGTGCCAGCAGCCGTAAACTAACAGATACGCAGTATTTT.

In its sample, this clone was seen once. The chain couples TRBV13 to TRBJ2-3, with 8 bases lining up with TRBD1. The germline V gene has CDR1 PRHDT and CDR2 FYEKMQ (reference sequence). V lost 3 bases to trimming and J lost 2 bases; unmatched junction nucleotides: 10. The CDR3 is made up of 17 amino acids. DNA for the CDR3: TGTGCCAGCAGCTTCATAGCCGGACAGGGCTTCACAGATACGCAGTATTTT. It translates to CASSFIAGQGFTDTQYF. Supplemented by reference TRBV13 and TRBJ2-3, the full variable domain reads AAGVIQSPRHLIKEKRETATLKCYPIPRHDTVYWYQQGPGQDPQFLISFYEKMQSDKGSIPDRFSAQQFSDYHSELNMSSLELGDSALYFCASSFIAGQGFTDTQYFGPGTRLTVL.

The table lists this clone with a count of one. CDR3 in amino acids: CASSLARAGDSRNEQFF. In nucleotides, the CDR3 is TGCGCCAGCAGCTTGGCCAGGGCAGGGGATTCTAGAAATGAGCAGTTCTTC. The chain recombines TRBV5-1 with TRBJ2-1, with a tentative D call TRBD1 (6 bases). Per the germline V gene, CDR1 is SGHRS and CDR2 is YFSETQ. Trimming removed 0 bases from V and 7 bases from J, with 20 bases in between. The CDR3 runs to 17 residues. The full variable domain, completed using reference TRBV5-1 and TRBJ2-1, is KAGVTQTPRYLIKTRGQQVTLSCSPISGHRSVSWYQQTPGQGLQFLFEYFSETQRNKGNFPGRFSGRQFSNSRSEMNVSTLELGDSALYLCASSLARAGDSRNEQFFGPGTRLTVL.